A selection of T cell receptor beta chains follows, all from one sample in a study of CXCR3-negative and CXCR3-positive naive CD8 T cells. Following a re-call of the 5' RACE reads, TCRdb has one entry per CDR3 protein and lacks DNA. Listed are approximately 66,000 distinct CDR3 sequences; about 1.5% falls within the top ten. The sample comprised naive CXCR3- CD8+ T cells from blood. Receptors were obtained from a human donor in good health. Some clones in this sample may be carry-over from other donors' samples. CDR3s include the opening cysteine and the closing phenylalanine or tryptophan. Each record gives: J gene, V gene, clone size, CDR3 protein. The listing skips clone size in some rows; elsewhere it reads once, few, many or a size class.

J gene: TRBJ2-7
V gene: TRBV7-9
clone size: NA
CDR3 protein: CASSLGQAPEQYF

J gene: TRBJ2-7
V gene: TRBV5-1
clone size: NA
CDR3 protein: CASSLTGPGEQYF

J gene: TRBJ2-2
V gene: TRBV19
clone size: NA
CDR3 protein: CASSLANTGELFF

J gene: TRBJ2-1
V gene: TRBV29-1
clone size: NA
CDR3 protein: CSVEDLRVWQFF

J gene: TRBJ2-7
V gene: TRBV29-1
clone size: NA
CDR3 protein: CSVVPGNHYEQYF

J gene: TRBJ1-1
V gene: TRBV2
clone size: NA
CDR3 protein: CASRLGGIDTEAFF

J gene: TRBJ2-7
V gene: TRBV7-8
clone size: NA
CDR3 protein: CASSLVPTYEQYF

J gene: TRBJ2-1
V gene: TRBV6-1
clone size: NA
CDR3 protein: CASSEVSGGSGIEQFF

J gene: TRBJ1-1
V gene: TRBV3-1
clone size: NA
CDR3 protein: CASSPGTIFTEAFF

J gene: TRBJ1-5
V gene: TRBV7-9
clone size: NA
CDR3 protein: CASSLVGTGFQPQHF

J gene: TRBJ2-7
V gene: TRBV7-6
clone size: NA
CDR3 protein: CASSLPGASYEQYF

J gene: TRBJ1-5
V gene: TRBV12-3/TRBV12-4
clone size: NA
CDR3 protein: CASSDRDSNQPQHF

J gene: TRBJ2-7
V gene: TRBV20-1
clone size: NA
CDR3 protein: CSARRQGWSSYEQYF

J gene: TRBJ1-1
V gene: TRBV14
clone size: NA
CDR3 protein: CASSQTGGRTEAFF

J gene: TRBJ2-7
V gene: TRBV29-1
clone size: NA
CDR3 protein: CSAQDSSIEQYF

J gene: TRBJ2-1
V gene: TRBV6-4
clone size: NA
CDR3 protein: CASSEGLEHNEQFF

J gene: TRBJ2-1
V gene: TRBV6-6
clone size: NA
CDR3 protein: CASSYFDRVEEQFF

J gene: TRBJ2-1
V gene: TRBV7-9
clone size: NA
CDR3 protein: CASGGPNTYNEQFF

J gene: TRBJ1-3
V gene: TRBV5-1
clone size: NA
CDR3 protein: CASSLEDSLVSGNTIYF

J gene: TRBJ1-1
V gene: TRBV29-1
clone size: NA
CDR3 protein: CSVEEGGYTEAFF

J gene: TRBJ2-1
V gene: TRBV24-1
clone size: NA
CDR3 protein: CATSEGRNYNEQFF

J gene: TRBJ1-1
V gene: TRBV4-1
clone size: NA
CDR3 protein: CASSQDRGTEALVNTEAFF

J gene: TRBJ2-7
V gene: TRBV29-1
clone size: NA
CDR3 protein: CSVGGAYEQYF

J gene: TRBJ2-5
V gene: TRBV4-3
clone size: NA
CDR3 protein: CASSQDNYAGTGTQYF

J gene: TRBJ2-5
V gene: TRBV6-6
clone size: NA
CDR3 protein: CASSYGETQYF

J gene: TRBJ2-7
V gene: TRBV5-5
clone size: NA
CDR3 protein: CASSLTGFGGYEQYF

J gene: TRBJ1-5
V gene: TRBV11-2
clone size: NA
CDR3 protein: CASSQDLAGNQPQHF

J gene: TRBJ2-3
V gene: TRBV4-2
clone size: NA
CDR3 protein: CASSQNVGGSDTQYF

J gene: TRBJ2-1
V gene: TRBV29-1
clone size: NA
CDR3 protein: CSAYLEGIGEQFF

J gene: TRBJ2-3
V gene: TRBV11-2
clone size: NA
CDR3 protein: CASSLPRAEEGDTQYF

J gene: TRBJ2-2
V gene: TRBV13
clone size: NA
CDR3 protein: CASAQGLGGELFF

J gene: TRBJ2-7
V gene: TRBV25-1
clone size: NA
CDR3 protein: CASSEYFEQYF

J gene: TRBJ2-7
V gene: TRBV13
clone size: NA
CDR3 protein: CASSYQNDYEQYF

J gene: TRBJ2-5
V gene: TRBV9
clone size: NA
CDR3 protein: CASSVDVAGIQETQYF

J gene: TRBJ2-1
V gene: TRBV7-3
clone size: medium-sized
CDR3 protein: CASSLFNEQFF

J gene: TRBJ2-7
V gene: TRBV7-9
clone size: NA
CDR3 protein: CASSLPYLGTSGSYEQYF

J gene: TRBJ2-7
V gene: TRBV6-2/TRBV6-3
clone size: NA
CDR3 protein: CASNLAGPYYEQYF

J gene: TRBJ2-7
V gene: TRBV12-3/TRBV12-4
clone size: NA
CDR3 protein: CASSLYRDEQYF

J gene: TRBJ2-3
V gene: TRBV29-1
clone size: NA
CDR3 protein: CSVPGVGLDTDTQYF

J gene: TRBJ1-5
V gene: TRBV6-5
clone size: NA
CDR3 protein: CATSNRGNQPQHF

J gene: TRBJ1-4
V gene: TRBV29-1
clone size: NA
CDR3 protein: CSVVGQGARGNEKLFF

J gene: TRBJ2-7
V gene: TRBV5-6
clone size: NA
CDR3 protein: CASSLVDSNSYEQYF

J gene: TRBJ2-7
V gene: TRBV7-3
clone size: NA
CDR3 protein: CASSLRFGRGGTYEQYF

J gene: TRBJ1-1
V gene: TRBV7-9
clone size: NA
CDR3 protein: CASSLSLTGTVNTEAFF

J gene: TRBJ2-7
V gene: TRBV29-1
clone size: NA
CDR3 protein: CSVTGDSSYDQYF

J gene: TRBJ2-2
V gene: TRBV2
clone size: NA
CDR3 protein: CASSEGGTGELFF

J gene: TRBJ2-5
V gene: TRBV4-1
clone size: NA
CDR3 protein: CASSQGALQETQYF

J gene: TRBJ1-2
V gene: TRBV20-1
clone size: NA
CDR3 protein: CSARGVRPKEHNYGYTF

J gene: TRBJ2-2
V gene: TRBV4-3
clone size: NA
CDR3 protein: CASSQGGDGTGELFF

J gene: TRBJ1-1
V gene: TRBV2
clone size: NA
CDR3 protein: CASSEGLATDTEAFF

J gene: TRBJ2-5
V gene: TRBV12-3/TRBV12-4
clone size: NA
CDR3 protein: CASSPGGETQYF